This T cell receptor (beta chain) was documented in a study of T cells in Graves' hyperthyroidism and ophthalmopathy. In its sample, this clonotype was seen many times. What it recognizes is unknown. A single base separates this from a much larger clone, so it may be a read error. Template material for amplifying TCR beta CDR3 regions consisted of RNA transcripts. Initially, a first-round RT-PCR of the TCR CDR3 employed the HTBI primer set. TCRdb called the multiplex PCR reads again in MiXCR, with one record for every CDR3 protein. The data hold approximately 490,000 distinct CDR3 sequences, with about 20% observed a single time. Between the trimmed V and J ends, which lost 6 bases and 0 bases, there was a span of 5 bases. Germline V lookup: CDR1 LGHDT, CDR2 YNNKEL (reference sequence). The CDR3 spans 12 residues. Notes on the study in general: A model of 13 V-J features distinguished ophthalmopathy from stable hyperthyroidism.

The specimen sequenced was blood. The receptor was derived from a woman in her seventies with Graves' ophthalmopathy. This chain uses TRBV3-1 with TRBJ1-1; no firm D call. The CDR3 reads CASSRMNTEAFF. DNA of the CDR3: TGTGCCAGCAGTAGAATGAACACTGAAGCTTTCTTT.